Each of the 29 T cell receptor beta chains below was sequenced from the same sample in a study of cytomegalovirus exposure and HLA in healthy donors. Primers for the PCR totalled 60 Vbeta and 13 Jbeta. Assay: immunoSEQ multiplex PCR; the TCRdb copy retains only in-frame clones and omits some. The sample contains approximately 170,000 clones, approximately 70% of which appear only once. Sequencing was performed on PBMCs. Receptors were obtained from a woman aged 18-30 years in good health and CMV-seropositive.

The chain has TRBV19 and TRBJ1-4; no firm D call. The CDR3 runs to 16 residues. CDR1 is LNHDA, CDR2 SQIVND, per germline (reference sequence). The ends were cut back, 6 bases at V and 3 bases at J, with 17 bases in the middle. The CDR3 nucleotides read TGTGCCAGTAGGGAAATCAGTGGTCGGGCTAATGAAAAACTGTTTTTT. As protein: CASREISGRANEKLFF.

The chain couples TRBV18 to TRBJ1-1; the match to TRBD1 covers 10 bases. V lost 2 bases and J lost 4; bases outside the gene matches: 4. The CDR3 consists of 15 residues. Germline loops: CDR1 KGHSH, CDR2 LQKENI. CDR3 coding DNA: TGTGCCAGCTCACCAGGACAGGGGGGGATCACTGAAGCTTTCTTT. Translated, it gives CASSPGQGGITEAFF.

V usage is TRBV27 and J usage is TRBJ1-1; perhaps TRBD1 as D (5 bases). Germline values: CDR1 MNHEY, CDR2 SMNVEV (reference sequence). The CDR3 length is 15 residues. V was cut by 5 bases and J by 1 base, with 14 bases left in between. CDR3 region: CASSPRAGKNTEAFF. CDR3 nucleotide sequence: TGTGCCAGCAGTCCCCGGGCAGGGAAGAACACTGAAGCTTTCTTT.

J is TRBJ2-1 and V is TRBV7-3, with 10 bases lining up with TRBD2. V dropped 3 bases and J dropped 8; count of bases not matched to a gene: 7. CDR1 is SGHTA and CDR2 is FQGTGA in the germline V gene. This CDR3 region has 15 residues. This CDR3 reads CASSLGNSGGDEQFF. CDR3 sequence (DNA): TGTGCCAGCAGCTTGGGAAACAGCGGGGGGGATGAGCAGTTCTTC.

This clone was seen a single time. Written as DNA, the CDR3 is TGTGCCAGCAGTGGACAGGGGGGATTTTCCTACGAGCAGTACTTC. Its protein product is CASSGQGGFSYEQYF. The rearrangement joins TRBV6-1 to TRBJ2-7; 9 bases map to TRBD1. This CDR3 region has 15 residues. Trimming removed 4 bases from V and 1 base from J; junction bases left unmatched: 5. The V gene's germline CDR1 is MNHNS and CDR2 SASEGT.

This chain links TRBV7-2 with TRBJ1-4, with D tentatively TRBD1 (5 bases). CDR1 and CDR2 from the germline V gene are SGHTA and FQGNSA. Trimming shortened V by 5 bases and J by 3 bases, and 7 bases separated the two germline ends. The CDR3 totals 13 residues. CDR3 region: CASSPTANEKLFF. As DNA, the CDR3 is TGTGCCAGCAGCCCGACAGCTAATGAAAAACTGTTTTTT.

This clone was seen a handful of times. The chain combines TRBV7-3 with TRBJ1-2, with 7 bases fitting TRBD1. The V segment lost 0 bases and the J segment 1 base; nucleotides outside the gene matches: 2. Germline CDR1 is SGHTA and CDR2 is FQGTGA. The CDR3 has 15 residues. The CDR3 loop is CASSLTGTDNYGYTF. The CDR3 DNA sequence: TGTGCCAGCAGCTTAACGGGGACAGATAACTATGGCTACACCTTC.

Notes on this clone: The junction does not match germline at one end; this may be a read error. V and J are TRBV2 and TRBJ1-2; 8 nucleotides line up with TRBD1. This CDR3 spans 11 amino acids. The germline gives CDR1 SNHLY, CDR2 FYNNEI. CDR3 sequence (DNA): TGTGCCAGCAGTGTCCAGGGGGCTCCTAGTTTC. It specifies CASSVQGAPSF.

The chain links TRBV7-9 to TRBJ1-2, with TRBD1 matching 9 bases. J gave up 14 bases and V 6 bases, and 10 bases lay outside the gene matches. Looked up from germline, CDR1 is SEHNR and CDR2 is FQNEAQ (reference sequence). The CDR3 is 12 amino acids. CDR3 amino acids: CASSPGTGLATF. CDR3 in DNA: TGTGCCAGCAGTCCCGGGACAGGGTTAGCGACCTTC.

This clone has more than one count but fewer than ten. The chain recombines TRBV7-9 with TRBJ2-1; tentative D call: TRBD1 (6 bases). V lost 3 bases to trimming and J lost 4 bases, with 13 bases between them. The CDR3 extends over 15 amino acids. Germline V gene lookup returns CDR1 SEHNR and CDR2 FQNEAQ (reference sequence). CDR3 sequence (DNA): TGTGCCAGCAGCTTGCAGGGGACGACTTACAATGAGCAGTTCTTC. It yields the protein CASSLQGTTYNEQFF.

V gene TRBV28 combines with J gene TRBJ1-4; D is uncertain. Per the germline V gene, CDR1 is MDHEN and CDR2 is SYDVKM. The length of the CDR3 is 13 residues. The V and J ends lost 6 bases and 4 bases respectively, with 9 bases between them. CDR3 DNA sequence: TGTGCCAGCAGCACAGAATTTAATGAAAAACTGTTTTTT. Residues: CASSTEFNEKLFF.

The chain links TRBV28 to TRBJ2-2; 7 bases agree with TRBD1. The CDR3 totals 15 residues. The germline CDR1 and CDR2 sequences are MDHEN and SYDVKM. Trimming removed 7 bases from V and 6 bases from J; junction bases left unmatched: 11. CDR3: CASITGQLSAGELFF. The DNA for the CDR3 is TGTGCCAGCATTACGGGACAGCTCTCCGCCGGGGAGCTGTTTTTT.

This clone was counted only a few times. The V call is TRBV30, the J call TRBJ2-1, with D possibly TRBD1 on 7 matching bases. The V gene's germline CDR1 is GTSNPN and CDR2 SVGIG (reference sequence). This CDR3 comprises 15 residues. V was clipped by 3 bases and J by 9 bases, with 21 bases between them. The DNA of the CDR3 is TGTGCCTGGAGAAAGGTCACGGGCCAGGGGGGTGAGCAGTTCTTC. Translated, it gives CAWRKVTGQGGEQFF.

The chain carries TRBV18 and TRBJ1-1; the D gene is possibly TRBD1 (6 bases). Trimming stripped 3 bases from V and 3 bases from J, with 17 bases between. Germline-derived CDR1 and CDR2 are KGHSH and LQKENI. CDR3 length: 16 amino acids. The CDR3 here is CASSPSEGGMDTEAFF. DNA for the CDR3: TGTGCCAGCTCACCGTCTGAGGGGGGGATGGACACTGAAGCTTTCTTT.

The chain is built from TRBV18 and TRBJ2-3; possible D gene TRBD1, 6 bases. V was clipped by 0 bases and J by 4 bases, with 14 bases between them. Per germline, CDR1 KGHSH and CDR2 LQKENI. CDR3 length: 16 amino acids. The DNA for the CDR3 is TGTGCCAGCTCACCACCTCGCCAGGGGACGTCAGATACGCAGTATTTT. Its translation: CASSPPRQGTSDTQYF. The variable domain in full, with the rest retrieved from reference TRBV18 and TRBJ2-3, is NAGVMQNPRHLVRRRGQEARLRCSPMKGHSHVYWYRQLPEEGLKFMVYLQKENIIDESGMPKERFSAEFPKEGPSILRIQQVVRGDSAAYFCASSPPRQGTSDTQYFGPGTRLTVL.

This chain uses TRBV6-1 with TRBJ2-3; 7 bases line up with TRBD1. The CDR3 loop spans 14 amino acids. Germline V gene lookup returns CDR1 MNHNS and CDR2 SASEGT. The V segment lost 4 bases and the J segment 1 base; nucleotides outside the gene matches: 2. CDR3 nucleotide sequence: TGTGCCAGCAGTGGAGGACAGGGCACAGATACGCAGTATTTT. It yields the protein CASSGGQGTDTQYF.

The chain recombines TRBV5-6 with TRBJ2-7, with 7 bases that match TRBD2. The CDR3 is 15 amino acids. CDR1 is SGHDT, CDR2 YYEEEE, per germline. With 0 bases clipped from V and 1 base from J, the junction kept 4 bases outside the gene matches. This CDR3 reads CASSLGGGESYEQYF. DNA of the CDR3: TGTGCCAGCAGCTTGGGGGGGGGAGAGTCCTACGAGCAGTACTTC.

V and J are TRBV6-5 and TRBJ2-1; TRBD2 aligns across 7 bases. Germline V gene sequence: CDR1 MNHEY, CDR2 SVGAGI. The CDR3 contains 15 residues. V was pared by 5 bases and J by 5 bases, with 9 bases of the junction left unmatched. Here the CDR3 DNA reads TGTGCCAGCAGTATTGGGGCCGGGGGGAACAATGAGCAGTTCTTC. This codes for CASSIGAGGNNEQFF.

This clone was seen once. The V and J genes are TRBV28 and TRBJ2-7; D perhaps matches TRBD1 (5 bases). The germline gives CDR1 MDHEN, CDR2 SYDVKM. The ends were cut back, 3 bases at V and 6 bases at J, with 18 bases in the middle. This CDR3 has 15 amino acids. CDR3 bases: TGTGCCAGCAGTTTCTCGAGGACAAGCCTTCGCGAGCAGTACTTC. Protein: CASSFSRTSLREQYF.

This clone was seen a handful of times. This rearrangement joins TRBV19 to TRBJ1-2, with D perhaps matching TRBD1 (6 bases). V shed 7 bases and J shed 4 bases, with 19 bases lying between them. Germline CDR1 reads LNHDA; CDR2 reads SQIVND (reference sequence). The CDR3 runs 15 residues. The CDR3: CASTPIWGRTYGYTF. In DNA form, the CDR3 reads TGTGCCAGTACCCCGATTTGGGGGCGTACCTATGGCTACACCTTC.

CDR3 coding DNA: TGTGCCAGCAGCTTTCTGGGGCTAACGAGCTCCTACGAGCAGTACTTC. Translating it yields CASSFLGLTSSYEQYF. This chain uses TRBV5-4 with TRBJ2-7, with D possibly TRBD1 on 5 matching bases. Germline CDR1 SGHNT, CDR2 YYREEE (reference sequence). This CDR3 contains 16 residues. With 2 bases removed from V and 0 bases from J, the gap between germline ends came to 15 bases. Full variable domain (rest looked up from reference TRBV5-4 and TRBJ2-7): ETGVTQSPTHLIKTRGQQVTLRCSSQSGHNTVSWYQQALGQGPQFIFQYYREEENGRGNFPPRFSGLQFPNYSSELNVNALELDDSALYLCASSFLGLTSSYEQYFGPGTRLTVT.

The V call is TRBV5-5, the J call TRBJ2-5; the match to TRBD2 covers 11 bases. CDR3 length equals 18 residues. V trimming: 2 bases; J trimming: 0 bases; junction bases outside the gene matches: 9. Looked up from germline, CDR1 is SGHKS and CDR2 is YYEKEE (reference sequence). This CDR3 reads CASSLSSSGGPNQETQYF. The CDR3 DNA reads TGTGCCAGCAGCTTATCGTCTAGCGGGGGGCCAAACCAAGAGACCCAGTACTTC.

The chain couples TRBV29-1 to TRBJ2-6, with D perhaps matching TRBD1 (6 bases). The CDR3 covers 14 residues. V shed 6 bases and J shed 0 bases, with 9 bases lying between them. Germline loops: CDR1 SQVTM, CDR2 ANQGSEA. In DNA form, the CDR3 reads TGCAGCGTCAGACAGGACTCTGGGGCCAACGTCCTGACTTTC. Translating it yields CSVRQDSGANVLTF.

The chain has TRBV2 and TRBJ2-5; 16 bases are a match to TRBD2. The CDR3 has 15 residues. J was trimmed by 5 bases and V by 6 bases; bases with no gene match: 3. Looked up from germline, CDR1 is SNHLY and CDR2 is FYNNEI. Written as DNA, the CDR3 is TGTGCCAGCAGAGGGACTAGCGGGGGGGTGGAGACCCAGTACTTC. Translation gives CASRGTSGGVETQYF.

This chain connects TRBV7-8 to TRBJ2-5; 7 bases map to TRBD2. Germline loops: CDR1 SGHVS, CDR2 FQNEAQ. The length of the CDR3 is 15 residues. V trimming: 3 bases; J trimming: 5 bases; junction bases outside the gene matches: 9. As DNA, the CDR3 is TGTGCCAGCAGCTTCCTGGCGGGGGTGGGGGAGACCCAGTACTTC. This gives the protein CASSFLAGVGETQYF.

The chain is built from TRBV9 and TRBJ2-3; TRBD2 matches at 8 bases. V trimming: 4 bases; J trimming: 4 bases; junction bases outside the gene matches: 11. The CDR3 spans 16 residues. CDR1 and CDR2 from the germline V gene are SGDLS and YYNGEE. The CDR3 coding sequence is TGTGCCAGCAGCCCGCAATCGGGGGGGCGGGCAGATACGCAGTATTTT. This gives the protein CASSPQSGGRADTQYF.

The chain recombines TRBV5-5 with TRBJ1-6; 7 bases are a match to TRBD1. The germline V gene encodes CDR1 SGHKS and CDR2 YYEKEE (reference sequence). The CDR3 is made up of 12 amino acids. V shed 5 bases and J 14 bases; nucleotides not matched to a gene: 7. The chain's CDR3 is CASSQDRLALHF. The CDR3 DNA follows: TGTGCCAGCAGTCAGGACAGGTTGGCCCTCCACTTT.

The chain employs TRBV19 and TRBJ1-5, with no clear D. Germline lookup yields CDR1 LNHDA and CDR2 SQIVND (reference sequence). Trimming took off 3 bases at V and 0 bases at J, with 9 bases between the two ends. This CDR3 has 15 amino acids. The CDR3 bases are TGTGCCAGTAGTATCGGAGGATATAGCAATCAGCCCCAGCATTTT. Its translation is CASSIGGYSNQPQHF. Together with reference TRBV19 and TRBJ1-5, the CDR3 gives the full variable domain: DGGITQSPKYLFRKEGQNVTLSCEQNLNHDAMYWYRQDPGQGLRLIYYSQIVNDFQKGDIAEGYSVSREKKESFPLTVTSAQKNPTAFYLCASSIGGYSNQPQHFGDGTRLSIL.

The rearrangement links TRBV9 to TRBJ2-5, with D possibly matching TRBD2 (6 bases). The J call is uncertain, as TRBJ2-7 better fits the DNA end. The CDR3 has 14 residues. Germline CDR1 SGDLS, CDR2 YYNGEE. The CDR3 protein is CASSAGTSHYEQYF. In DNA form, the CDR3 reads TGTGCCAGCAGCGCGGGGACTTCTCACTACGAGCAGTACTTC.